This T cell receptor (beta chain) comes out of a study of cytomegalovirus exposure and HLA in healthy donors (dated by TCRdb to 2017 to 2019). Context from the whole study: According to a later analysis, one platform produced both the 120 validation repertoires and the roughly 660 repertoires of the first cohort. The study aimed to test whether cataloging public T cell receptors could reveal signatures of past pathogen exposure. A separate validation cohort of approximately 120 different subjects was used in addition to the 666-subject first cohort. The study combined high-throughput TCR immunosequencing, statistical association of individual TCRs with disease status, and machine learning to predict cytomegalovirus infection status.

The donors belonged to the validation cohort of approximately 130 subjects, which was separate from the approximately 700-subject first cohort. On this clone itself: No cognate antigen has been identified for it. No clone much larger than this one lies a single base away; base qualities are absent.

Study-wide conclusions, independent of this receptor: The classifier was reported to diagnose cytomegalovirus status with high specificity and sensitivity in both the original and validation cohorts. A few of the identified cytomegalovirus-associated TCR beta chains were confirmed in vitro to be specific for cytomegalovirus antigens. While some public TCRs were present in many individuals, most TCR sequences turned up only very rarely across donors. In the study, some 160 TCR beta chains were listed as associated with cytomegalovirus. The authors suggested that the approach could potentially be generalized to other disease states and immunological phenotypes. In a later analysis, TCRs clustered in the first cohort were found to also tend to co-occur in the 130 or so validation repertoires, with 90% to 95% of cluster scores above 0. A later analysis lacked HLA typing for the validation cohort, so it scored co-occurrence in that cohort across all 110 or so repertoires.

The CDR3 contains 14 residues, cysteine and phenylalanine counted. Just the 42-base CDR3 DNA is kept, in frame starting at base 1. Sequences MDHEN (CDR1) and SYDVKM (CDR2) are obtained from the germline V gene. The V end gives up 6 bases and the J end 12 bases, leaving 13 bases in the junction not matched to a gene. The library was obtained by the immunoSEQ multiplex PCR assay. From the authors' description of their analysis: A statistical classification framework was developed to diagnose cytomegalovirus status using the catalog of TCR beta chain sequences. TCRdb took this table from immuneACCESS and kept in-frame rearrangements with V and J called. Such tables lack part of the clones; where checked against another copy, unresolved V genes explain under half of the gap, and the rest is unexplained. The V and J calls and clone size were taken over from that table, and D and trimming were inferred from the DNA. The sample table lists some 100,000 clones, 70% to 90% of them with a count of one. Around 2% of the sample is taken by the ten largest.

This TCR derives from a man between 18 and 29 years old in good health and CMV-seronegative. The sequence links TRBV28 to TRBJ2-1, with 8 bases aligning to TRBD2. The sample taken for sequencing was PBMCs. The CDR3 sequence is CASRSFPSGGGQFF. The DNA sequence reads TGTGCCAGCAGGTCCTTTCCGAGCGGGGGTGGGCAGTTCTTC.